These 27 T cell receptor beta chains were all obtained from the same sample, sequenced in a study of T cells after posttransplantation cyclophosphamide. Clones were sequenced by immunoSEQ multiplex PCR, and TCRdb holds only the in-frame ones, with some missing. The sample is made up of fewer than 40,000 clones, none counted only once. Material for sequencing was PBMCs. The source of these receptors is a woman between 45 and 60 years old in good health and a related stem cell transplant donor.

This clone was found many times. V gene TRBV4-2 combines with J gene TRBJ1-1, with D perhaps TRBD1 (6 bases). V lost 0 bases, J lost 4 bases, and 12 bases lay in between. CDR1 LGHNA and CDR2 YNFKEQ come from the germline V gene. There are 15 residues in the CDR3. The CDR3 DNA reads TGTGCCAGCAGCCAAGAGCGTGCGACAGGCACTGAAGCTTTCTTT. It codes for CASSQERATGTEAFF.

This clone has ten or more counts. The chain combines TRBV5-5 with TRBJ2-6; perhaps TRBD2 as D (6 bases). The CDR3 has 17 amino acids. From germline, CDR1 is SGHKS and CDR2 YYEKEE (reference sequence). V was shortened by 3 bases and J by 0 bases, with 13 bases between the two germline ends. In DNA form, the CDR3 reads TGTGCCAGCAGCTCGAGGCAGGGACTCTCTGGGGCCAACGTCCTGACTTTC. This sequence encodes CASSSRQGLSGANVLTF.

This clone occurred many times. The V gene is TRBV29-1, the J gene TRBJ2-2, with D possibly being TRBD1 (5 bases). The CDR3 spans 12 residues. Per germline, CDR1 SQVTM and CDR2 ANQGSEA. CDR3 nucleotide sequence: TGCTCCTCGACAGCGAACACCGGGGAGCTGTTTTTT. Translation: CSSTANTGELFF.

Ten or more counts support this clone. The rearrangement links TRBV7-2 to TRBJ1-1; D remains unclear. V was shortened by 7 bases and J by 0 bases, with 9 bases between the two germline ends. Germline lookup yields CDR1 SGHTA and CDR2 FQGNSA. The CDR3 runs to 13 residues. The CDR3 reads CASTPYMNTEAFF. The CDR3 DNA reads as TGTGCCAGCACGCCATACATGAACACTGAAGCTTTCTTT. Supplemented by reference TRBV7-2 and TRBJ1-1, the full variable domain reads GAGVSQSPSNKVTEKGKDVELRCDPISGHTALYWYRQSLGQGLEFLIYFQGNSAPDKSGLPSDRFSAERTGGSVSTLTIQRTQQEDSAVYLCASTPYMNTEAFFGQGTRLTVV.

This clone was observed at least ten times. This sequence joins TRBV9 and TRBJ2-3, with no clear D. The CDR3 runs 15 residues. CDR1 is SGDLS, CDR2 YYNGEE, per germline. Trimming left V 0 bases short and J 1 base short, with 9 bases between. CDR3 protein: CASSVDGLGTDTQYF. The CDR3 nucleotides are TGTGCCAGCAGCGTAGACGGTCTCGGCACAGATACGCAGTATTTT.

The rearrangement uses TRBV28 and TRBJ1-1; 7 bases are shared with TRBD1. Trimming took 3 bases from V and 3 from J; bases not matched to a gene: 7. This CDR3 contains 15 residues. CDR1 and CDR2 (germline): MDHEN, SYDVKM. This CDR3 is CASSFRDSRYTEAFF. The CDR3, as DNA: TGTGCCAGCAGTTTCCGGGACAGCAGATACACTGAAGCTTTCTTT.

This clone appeared many times. The genes are TRBV10-3 and TRBJ1-1, with TRBD1 as a possible D gene (5 bases). Germline CDR1 reads ENHRY; CDR2 reads SYGVKD. The CDR3 spans 14 residues. Between the trimmed V and J ends, which lost 6 bases and 3 bases, there was a span of 14 bases. This chain's CDR3 is CAIRAGGSYTEAFF. The CDR3 DNA reads TGTGCCATCAGGGCCGGGGGGTCGTACACTGAAGCTTTCTTT.

This clone was seen repeatedly, ten times or more. CDR3 region: CASSGGTGAYNEQFF. CDR3 nucleotides: TGTGCCAGCAGCGGCGGGACAGGGGCTTACAATGAGCAGTTCTTC. The chain has TRBV5-4 and TRBJ2-1; TRBD1 agrees at 10 bases. The CDR3 consists of 15 residues. The germline CDR1 and CDR2 sequences are SGHNT and YYREEE (reference sequence). Germline trimming cut 4 bases from V and 4 bases from J; bases unmatched to any gene: 5. The complete variable domain, with remaining parts taken from reference TRBV5-4 and TRBJ2-1, reads ETGVTQSPTHLIKTRGQQVTLRCSSQSGHNTVSWYQQALGQGPQFIFQYYREEENGRGNFPPRFSGLQFPNYSSELNVNALELDDSALYLCASSGGTGAYNEQFFGPGTRLTVL.

This clone has a count of ten or more. V gene TRBV10-1 combines with J gene TRBJ2-3; TRBD1 agrees at 9 bases. CDR3 size: 16 residues. Germline V CDR1 and CDR2: WNHNN, SYGVQD (reference sequence). The J segment lost 6 bases and the V segment lost 1 base, leaving 8 bases of the junction unmatched. The CDR3 nucleotides are TGCGCCAGCAGTGAGTATCGGACAGGGGAAATGGATACGCAGTATTTT. Protein: CASSEYRTGEMDTQYF.

Many counts were recorded for this clone. V gene TRBV7-3 combines with J gene TRBJ2-5; TRBD2 agrees at 14 bases. V lost 4 bases and J lost 2; bases outside the gene matches: 9. There are 18 residues in the CDR3. Germline CDR1 and CDR2: SGHTA and FQGTGA. CDR3 sequence (DNA): TGTGCCAGCAGCTGGGCCGGGACTAGCGGGGGCCGTCAAGAGACCCAGTACTTC. This sequence encodes CASSWAGTSGGRQETQYF. Filled out from reference TRBV7-3 and TRBJ2-5, the complete variable domain reads GAGVSQTPSNKVTEKGKYVELRCDPISGHTALYWYRQSLGQGPEFLIYFQGTGAADDSGLPNDRFFAVRPEGSVSTLKIQRTERGDSAVYLCASSWAGTSGGRQETQYFGPGTRLLVL.

This clone has a count of ten or more. The J gene is TRBJ1-4, the V gene TRBV2; D unresolved. The V and J ends lost 4 bases and 8 bases respectively, with 8 bases between them. The germline gives CDR1 SNHLY, CDR2 FYNNEI. The CDR3 loop spans 12 amino acids. The CDR3 loop reads CASSAQREKLFF. CDR3 coding DNA: TGTGCCAGCAGTGCCCAACGGGAAAAACTGTTTTTT.

This clone was seen repeatedly, ten times or more. Different DNA sequences within this sample yield the same CDR3. This chain uses TRBV5-5 with TRBJ2-7; 7 nucleotides align to TRBD1. The CDR3 totals 14 residues. Germline V gene data show CDR1 as SGHKS and CDR2 as YYEKEE (reference sequence). With 1 base clipped from V and 3 bases from J, the junction kept 4 bases outside the gene matches. The CDR3 DNA follows: TGTGCCAGCAGCTTGAGGGGGACAGACTACGAGCAGTACTTC. It translates to CASSLRGTDYEQYF.

There are many counts of this clone. V usage is TRBV4-3 and J usage is TRBJ1-2; 7 positions match TRBD1. The CDR3 sequence is 17 residues long. Germline V gives CDR1 LGHNA, CDR2 YSLEER. V trimming: 2 bases; J trimming: 4 bases; junction bases outside the gene matches: 13. Here the CDR3 DNA reads TGCGCCAGCAGCCAAAGAGGGGGCCGGGACAGTATCTATGGCTACACCTTC. It specifies CASSQRGGRDSIYGYTF.

This clone was observed many times. The gene calls are TRBV4-1 and TRBJ1-6, with 8 bases lining up with TRBD1. V was clipped by 4 bases and J by 9 bases; unmatched bases: 11. Germline assignment: CDR1 MGHRA and CDR2 YSYEKL. The CDR3 contains 16 residues. The CDR3 DNA is TGCGCCAGCAGCCTGTCGTCCGAGACAGGGGTTTCACCCCTCCACTTT. It encodes CASSLSSETGVSPLHF.

This clone was counted at least ten times. V is TRBV6-5 and J is TRBJ2-2; the D gene is possibly TRBD2 (5 bases). The CDR3 extends over 13 amino acids. The germline V gene encodes CDR1 MNHEY and CDR2 SVGAGI. V lost 4 bases to trimming and J lost 5 bases, with 8 bases between them. CDR3 amino acids: CASSWRGTGELFF. Here the CDR3 DNA reads TGTGCCAGCAGTTGGAGAGGGACCGGGGAGCTGTTTTTT.

Ten or more counts support this clone. V and J are TRBV6-6 and TRBJ1-2, with D perhaps TRBD1 (5 bases). CDR1 and CDR2 (germline): MNHNY, SVGAGI (reference sequence). Trimming pared 10 bases from V and 3 bases from J, leaving 15 bases between. The CDR3 sequence is 13 residues long. CDR3 sequence (DNA): TGTGCCACGCTGGAGGGGTATCACTATGGCTACACCTTC. Translation: CATLEGYHYGYTF.

The sample holds a few counts of this clone. The V gene is TRBV6-5, the J gene TRBJ1-6; D is unresolved. The CDR3 is 15 residues long. Per the germline V gene, CDR1 is MNHEY and CDR2 is SVGAGI. V was trimmed by 4 bases and J by 6 bases, leaving 13 bases between them. The CDR3 loop is CASSSFSTFNSPLHF. DNA for the CDR3: TGTGCCAGCAGTTCTTTTTCGACATTTAATTCACCCCTCCACTTT.

At least ten counts were recorded for this clone. The rearrangement links TRBV10-1 to TRBJ2-7; 11 bases map to TRBD2. The V gene's germline CDR1 is WNHNN and CDR2 SYGVQD (reference sequence). The CDR3 is 15 amino acids. V shed 5 bases and J 2 bases; nucleotides not matched to a gene: 5. Here the CDR3 DNA reads TGCGCCAGCAGTACCAGTAGCGGGGGGGCCTACGAGCAGTACTTC. Translating gives CASSTSSGGAYEQYF.

This clone was recorded at least ten times. V is TRBV28 and J is TRBJ2-7, with 7 positions matching TRBD2. Germline loops: CDR1 MDHEN, CDR2 SYDVKM. Unmatched junction bases numbered 14, after V lost 6 bases and J lost 6 bases. The CDR3 contains 15 residues. The DNA of the CDR3 is TGTGCCAGCAGCCGAACTTCTGGGGGGGTGGGCGAGCAGTACTTC. As protein: CASSRTSGGVGEQYF. Based on the CDR3 plus reference TRBV28 and TRBJ2-7, the full variable domain is DVKVTQSSRYLVKRTGEKVFLECVQDMDHENMFWYRQDPGLGLRLIYFSYDVKMKEKGDIPEGYSVSREKKERFSLILESASTNQTSMYLCASSRTSGGVGEQYFGPGTRLTVT.

This clone was detected many times. CDR3 coding DNA: TGTGCCTGGAGTGTCGGGACAACTAGCACAGATACGCAGTATTTT. As protein: CAWSVGTTSTDTQYF. The V gene is TRBV30, the J gene TRBJ2-3; the D gene is possibly TRBD1 (6 bases). V shed 0 bases and J shed 0 bases, with 10 bases lying between them. This CDR3 has 15 amino acids. Germline CDR1 reads GTSNPN; CDR2 reads SVGIG (reference sequence).

This clone has ten or more counts. This chain uses TRBV5-1 with TRBJ1-1, with D tentatively TRBD1 (5 bases). The CDR3 consists of 13 residues. The V gene lost 4 bases and the J gene lost 6 bases, with 13 bases spanning the gap. Germline-derived CDR1 and CDR2 are SGHRS and YFSETQ. The CDR3 here is CASSRGGHAEAFF. DNA for the CDR3: TGCGCCAGCAGCAGGGGCGGACACGCTGAAGCTTTCTTT.

In its sample, this clone was seen many times. This chain links TRBV7-6 with TRBJ2-2; 7 nucleotides line up with TRBD2. This CDR3 comprises 16 residues. Germline lookup yields CDR1 SGHVS and CDR2 FNYEAQ. Trimming cost V 4 bases and J 0 bases; bases outside gene matches: 5. CDR3 region: CASSSRTSANTGELFF. In DNA, the CDR3 is TGTGCCAGCAGCTCACGGACTAGTGCGAACACCGGGGAGCTGTTTTTT.

V and J are TRBV27 and TRBJ2-2; D uncertain. The germline gives CDR1 MNHEY, CDR2 SMNVEV (reference sequence). The CDR3 is 14 amino acids. The V and J ends lost 2 bases and 4 bases respectively, with 8 bases between them. CDR3 protein: CASSLLTFTGELFF. The DNA of the CDR3 is TGTGCCAGCAGTTTACTTACTTTCACCGGGGAGCTGTTTTTT.

This clone was observed many times. J is TRBJ1-2 and V is TRBV7-9; D might be TRBD1 (5 bases). The CDR3 is made up of 14 amino acids. From germline, CDR1 is SEHNR and CDR2 FQNEAQ (reference sequence). V lost 7 bases, J lost 4 bases, and 16 bases lay in between. The CDR3 nucleotides read TGTGCCAGCATTCCCTTCGACAGATCCTATGGCTACACCTTC. Amino acids: CASIPFDRSYGYTF.

This clone was detected ten times or more. The CDR3 nucleotides are TGCAGCGCCGCGGGACAGGGAGGTGCTCGGGAGCAGTACTTC. Residues: CSAAGQGGAREQYF. The rearrangement links TRBV29-1 to TRBJ2-7, with 9 nucleotides matching TRBD1. The CDR3 loop spans 14 amino acids. V lost 7 bases, J lost 7 bases, and 14 bases stayed unmatched. Per the germline V gene, CDR1 is SQVTM and CDR2 is ANQGSEA.

This clone was observed at least ten times. The chain is built from TRBV7-6 and TRBJ1-1; 10 bases fit TRBD1. In germline, CDR1 is SGHVS, CDR2 FNYEAQ. The CDR3 totals 13 residues. Germline trimming cut 5 bases from V and 11 bases from J; bases unmatched to any gene: 8. The CDR3 DNA sequence: TGTGCCAGCAGCGCGGGGGGGGGACAGGGGGCTTTCTTT. Translating gives CASSAGGGQGAFF.

This clone was recorded at least ten times. This chain links TRBV14 with TRBJ2-7, with TRBD2 as a possible D gene (5 bases). Germline V lookup: CDR1 SGHDN, CDR2 FVKESK. Trimming removed 1 base at V and 6 bases at J, with 10 bases between. The CDR3 has 13 amino acids. This CDR3 is CASSQGTVSEQYF. DNA for the CDR3: TGTGCCAGCAGCCAAGGGACTGTTAGCGAGCAGTACTTC. The entire variable domain, with the rest obtained from reference TRBV14 and TRBJ2-7, is as follows: EAGVTQFPSHSVIEKGQTVTLRCDPISGHDNLYWYRRVMGKEIKFLLHFVKESKQDESGMPNNRFLAERTGGTYSTLKVQPAELEDSGVYFCASSQGTVSEQYFGPGTRLTVT.